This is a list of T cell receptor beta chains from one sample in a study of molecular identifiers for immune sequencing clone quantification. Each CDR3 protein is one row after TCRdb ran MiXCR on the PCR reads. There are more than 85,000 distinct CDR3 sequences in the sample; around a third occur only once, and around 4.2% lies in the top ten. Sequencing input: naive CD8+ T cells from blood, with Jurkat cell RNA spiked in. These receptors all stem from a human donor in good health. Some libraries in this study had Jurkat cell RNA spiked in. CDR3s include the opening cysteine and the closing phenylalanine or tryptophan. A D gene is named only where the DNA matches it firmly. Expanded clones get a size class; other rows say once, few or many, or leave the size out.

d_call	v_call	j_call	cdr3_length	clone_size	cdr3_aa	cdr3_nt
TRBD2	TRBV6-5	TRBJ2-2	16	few	CASSYRAGVVSGELFF	TGTGCCAGCAGTTACCGAGCGGGAGTGGTATCCGGGGAGCTGTTTTTT
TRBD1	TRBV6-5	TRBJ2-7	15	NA	CASTRDRSYSYEQYF	TGTGCCAGCACCAGGGACAGATCCTACTCCTACGAGCAGTACTTC
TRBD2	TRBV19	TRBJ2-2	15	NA	CASKYLAGGAGELFF	TGTGCCAGTAAATACCTAGCGGGAGGGGCCGGGGAGCTGTTTTTT
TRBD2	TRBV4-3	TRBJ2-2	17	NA	CASSHPRASGDTGELVF	TGCGCCAGCAGCCACCCTAGGGCTAGCGGGGACACCGGGGAGCTGGTTTTT
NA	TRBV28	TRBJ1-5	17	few	CASSLLGTGWNNQPQHF	TGTGCCAGCAGTTTATTAGGGACGGGATGGAACAATCAGCCCCAGCATTTT
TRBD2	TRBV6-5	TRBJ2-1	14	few	CASSSRDYYNEQFF	TGTGCCAGCAGTAGCCGGGACTACTACAATGAGCAGTTCTTC
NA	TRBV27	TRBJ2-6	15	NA	CASSLVRSQANVLTF	TGTGCCAGCAGTTTGGTCAGGAGTCAGGCCAACGTCCTGACTTTC
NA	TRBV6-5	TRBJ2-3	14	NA	CASSYGDDTDTQCF	TGTGCCAGCAGTTACGGTGACGACACAGATACGCAGTGTTTT
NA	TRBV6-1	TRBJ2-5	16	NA	CASSEDVAAVQETQYF	TGTGCCAGCAGTGAAGATGTCGCGGCAGTCCAAGAGACCCAGTACTTC
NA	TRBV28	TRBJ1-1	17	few	CASSLPSEIGAGTEAFF	TGTGCCAGCAGTTTACCATCTGAGATAGGGGCGGGTACTGAAGCTTTCTTT
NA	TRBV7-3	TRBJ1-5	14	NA	CASSLPEWNQPQHF	TGTGCCAGCAGCCTCCCAGAGTGGAATCAGCCCCAGCATTTT
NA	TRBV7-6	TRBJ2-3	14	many	CASSLVGVTDTQYF	TGTGCCAGCAGCTTAGTGGGGGTGACAGATACGCAGTATTTT
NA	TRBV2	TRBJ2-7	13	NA	CASSEGGHNEQYF	TGTGCCAGCAGTGAAGGGGGCCACAACGAGCAGTACTTC
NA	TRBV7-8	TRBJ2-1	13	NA	CASSLALWNEQFF	TGTGCCAGCAGCTTAGCGCTCTGGAATGAGCAGTTCTTC
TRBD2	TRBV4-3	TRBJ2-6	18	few	CASSQGLPGHSGANVLTF	TGCGCCAGCAGCCAGGGACTACCTGGACACTCTGGGGCCAACGTCCTGACTTTC
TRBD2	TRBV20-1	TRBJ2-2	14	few	CSAHSGRAGGELFF	TGCAGTGCTCATAGCGGGAGGGCCGGCGGGGAGCTGTTTTTT
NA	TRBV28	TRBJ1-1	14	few	CASSWDISNTEAFF	TGTGCCAGCAGTTGGGACATATCGAACACTGAAGCTTTCTTT
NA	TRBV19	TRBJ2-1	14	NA	CASSLGTRGDEQFF	TGTGCCAGTAGCCTGGGTACCCGCGGGGATGAGCAGTTCTTC
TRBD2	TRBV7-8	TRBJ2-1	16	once	CASSELAGGAFNEQFF	TGTGCCAGCAGCGAACTAGCGGGAGGGGCTTTTAATGAGCAGTTCTTC
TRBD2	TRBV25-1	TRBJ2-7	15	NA	CASSDPASGDYEQYF	TGTGCCAGCAGTGACCCTGCTAGCGGGGACTACGAGCAGTACTTC
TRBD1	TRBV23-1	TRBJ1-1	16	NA	CASGSRDSVPDSEAFF	TGCGCCAGCGGATCCCGGGACAGCGTTCCTGATTCTGAAGCTTTCTTT
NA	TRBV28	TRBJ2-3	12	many	CASSSVAVTQYF	TGTGCCAGCAGTTCCGTAGCAGTAACGCAGTATTTT
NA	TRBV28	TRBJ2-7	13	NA	CANGLISTYEQYF	TGTGCCAACGGGCTAATATCTACCTACGAGCAGTACTTC
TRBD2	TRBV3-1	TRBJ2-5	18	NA	CASSQVRLAGGFEETQYF	TGTGCCAGCAGCCAAGTACGACTAGCGGGAGGTTTTGAAGAGACCCAGTACTTC
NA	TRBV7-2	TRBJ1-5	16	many	CASSLTGADSNQPQHF	TGTGCCAGCAGTTTGACAGGCGCCGATAGCAATCAGCCCCAGCATTTT
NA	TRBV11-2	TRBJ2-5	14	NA	CASSVVIGVETQYF	TGTGCCAGCAGCGTAGTGATAGGGGTGGAGACCCAGTACTTC